This T cell receptor beta chain is drawn from a study of radiotherapy plus CTLA-4 blockade in lung cancer. Overall study context: Patients showed objective responses in over 15% of cases, and disease control was achieved by approximately 33%.

This clone has just one count. Antigen: not known. Germline V CDR1 and CDR2: LNHDA, SQIVND (reference sequence). The ends lost 8 bases at V and 2 bases at J; junction bases unmatched: 1. The CDR3 is made up of 14 amino acids. Assay: immunoSEQ multiplex PCR; the TCRdb copy retains only in-frame clones and omits some. This sample carries about 45,000 clones, 70% to 80% of them seen once, and the ten largest clones take approximately 8.8%. Focal radiation plus CTLA-4 blockade with ipilimumab was given to patients with chemo-refractory metastatic non-small-cell lung cancer. Study outcomes and limitations: Alongside interferon-beta, early blood T cell clone dynamics were reportedly the best predictor of response. Clones of tumor-derived TCRs expanded in blood after radiotherapy plus ipilimumab.

The sequence was collected from a human donor with non-small cell lung cancer who had stable disease on radiotherapy plus ipilimumab. The chain is built from TRBV19 and TRBJ2-3; 13 bases are shared with TRBD2. The specimen comprised peripheral blood, sampled from a patient treated with radiotherapy plus ipilimumab. CDR3 bases: TGTGCCAGTGGGACTAGCGGGGCCACAGATACGCAGTATTTT. This gives the protein CASGTSGATDTQYF. The full variable domain, rest sourced from reference TRBV19 and TRBJ2-3, is DGGITQSPKYLFRKEGQNVTLSCEQNLNHDAMYWYRQDPGQGLRLIYYSQIVNDFQKGDIAEGYSVSREKKESFPLTVTSAQKNPTAFYLCASGTSGATDTQYFGPGTRLTVL.